Presented here are 8 T cell receptor beta chains from one specimen sequenced in a study of response to subunit inactivated influenza vaccine. A single record per CDR3 protein comes from TCRdb applying MiXCR to the RT-PCR reads. This table has fewer than 600,000 distinct CDR3 sequences, around 7.9% appearing once. The sequences come from PBMCs from blood, collected 23 to 25 months after vaccination. Receptors originate from a man aged 50 to 69 who received an inactivated influenza vaccine.

The chain is built from TRBV10-3 and TRBJ2-3; the match to TRBD2 covers 11 bases. This CDR3 is built from 17 residues. Germline CDR1 reads ENHRY; CDR2 reads SYGVKD. Trimming at V came to 6 bases and at J to 0 bases, leaving 8 bases not matched to a gene. CDR3 nucleotide sequence: TGTGCCATCAGGACGGGGACTAGCGGAACTAGCACAGATACGCAGTATTTT. It yields the protein CAIRTGTSGTSTDTQYF.

The chain links TRBV6-2 or TRBV6-3 to TRBJ1-5, with D possibly being TRBD1 (5 bases). The V end was cut by 2 bases, the J end by 7 bases, with 12 bases between. The CDR3 totals 14 residues. Germline lookup yields CDR1 MNHEY and CDR2 SVGEGT. The CDR3 loop reads CASSYGAGRQPQHF. The CDR3 bases are TGTGCCAGCAGTTACGGGGCAGGGAGGCAGCCCCAGCATTTT.

The V gene is TRBV7-3, the J gene TRBJ2-3, with D possibly being TRBD1 (6 bases). The germline gives CDR1 SGHTA, CDR2 FQGTGA. Trimming took off 3 bases at V and 3 bases at J, with 10 bases between the two ends. This CDR3 contains 14 residues. The chain's CDR3 is CASSLNRVTDTQYF. In DNA form, the CDR3 reads TGTGCCAGCAGCTTGAACAGGGTAACAGATACGCAGTATTTT.

This clonotype was detected only a few times. The J gene is TRBJ2-3, the V gene TRBV6-2 or TRBV6-3; D ambiguous. Trimming pared 6 bases from V and 0 bases from J, leaving 13 bases between. The CDR3 runs 15 residues. The V gene's germline CDR1 is MNHEY and CDR2 SVGEGT. CDR3 coding DNA: TGTGCCAGCAGCTCGACCCCGTCGAGCACAGATACGCAGTATTTT. It is translated as CASSSTPSSTDTQYF.

This clonotype was picked up many times. At one boundary the junction diverges from the germline segment, which might be a read error. The chain employs TRBV7-2 and TRBJ2-3; 8 nucleotides agree with TRBD2. The CDR3 is 14 amino acids. Germline CDR1 and CDR2: SGHTA and FQGNSA. The CDR3 is CASSPRTSRDTQYF. CDR3 DNA: TGTGCCAGCAGCCCAAGGACTAGCAGAGATACGCAGTATTTT.

This clonotype appeared many times. This sequence joins TRBV7-2 and TRBJ2-7; 7 nucleotides agree with TRBD2. Germline CDR1 reads SGHTA; CDR2 reads FQGNSA. J lost 7 bases, V lost 0 bases, and 6 bases had no gene match. There are 14 residues in the CDR3. The CDR3 nucleotides are TGTGCCAGCAGCTTAGCCGGGGGAGGGATTGAGCAGTACTTC. This translates into CASSLAGGGIEQYF.

J is TRBJ1-3 and V is TRBV6-5; no clear D gene. From germline, CDR1 is MNHEY and CDR2 SVGAGI. The CDR3 sequence is 15 residues long. The ends were cut back, 3 bases at V and 2 bases at J, with 11 bases in the middle. CDR3 protein: CASSYEGFAGNTIYF. The DNA for the CDR3 is TGTGCCAGCAGTTATGAGGGATTTGCTGGAAACACCATATATTTT.

This clonotype was seen many times. This chain joins TRBV12-3 or TRBV12-4 and TRBJ2-7; D is perhaps TRBD2 (7 bases). The CDR3 spans 13 residues. V gave up 6 bases and J gave up 12 bases, with 21 bases separating them. The DNA of the CDR3 is TGTGCCAGCAGATCCGCCGGGGGGCGAGATCTGTACTTC. Residues: CASRSAGGRDLYF.